Presented here are 31 T cell receptor beta chains from one specimen sequenced in a study of blood T cell repertoires in COVID-19. The protocol was immunoSEQ multiplex PCR, while the TCRdb copy is restricted to in-frame clones and leaves out a portion. The repertoire includes hundreds of thousands of clones, 85% to 90% of them detected once, and roughly 1% sits in the top ten. Sequencing was done on a sample of peripheral blood. Receptors were obtained from a woman aged 35 to 49 with COVID-19, enrolled during active disease.

V gene TRBV27 combines with J gene TRBJ2-1; 10 nucleotides align to TRBD2. Looked up from germline, CDR1 is MNHEY and CDR2 is SMNVEV (reference sequence). CDR3 length equals 17 residues. J was trimmed by 3 bases and V by 7 bases; bases with no gene match: 12. The CDR3 DNA sequence: TGTGCCAGCACTCCTCTCACCGGGACTAGCGTCTACAATGAGCAGTTCTTC. As protein: CASTPLTGTSVYNEQFF.

The V gene is TRBV7-8, the J gene TRBJ2-3; D uncertain. Germline values: CDR1 SGHVS, CDR2 FQNEAQ. The CDR3 length is 17 residues. V lost 11 bases and J lost 2, with 26 bases in between. The CDR3 sequence: CASLLNFMRSPTDTQYF. The CDR3 coding sequence is TGTGCCTCCCTCTTAAATTTTATGCGTTCTCCCACAGATACGCAGTATTTT.

The gene calls are TRBV5-6 and TRBJ1-1, with a tentative D call TRBD1 (5 bases). The CDR3 is made up of 18 amino acids. The germline gives CDR1 SGHDT, CDR2 YYEEEE. The V end was cut by 1 base, the J end by 0 bases, with 19 bases between. CDR3 in DNA: TGTGCCAGCAGCTTGAGGCGGTTGGGCAGGGCTCTGAACACTGAAGCTTTCTTT. This translates into CASSLRRLGRALNTEAFF. Variable domain in full (rest from reference TRBV5-6 and TRBJ1-1): DAGVTQSPTHLIKTRGQQVTLRCSPKSGHDTVSWYQQALGQGPQFIFQYYEEEERQRGNFPDRFSGHQFPNYSSELNVNALLLGDSALYLCASSLRRLGRALNTEAFFGQGTRLTVV.

J is TRBJ2-5 and V is TRBV27, with a possible D match to TRBD2 (6 bases). Germline V gene data show CDR1 as MNHEY and CDR2 as SMNVEV (reference sequence). The CDR3 extends over 14 amino acids. The V end lost 3 bases, the J end lost 5 bases, and 13 bases lay between the germline ends. CDR3 amino acids: CASSLGRPRETQYF. The CDR3 coding sequence is TGTGCCAGCAGTTTGGGGAGGCCGCGGGAGACCCAGTACTTC.

This chain joins TRBV15 and TRBJ1-3, with a possible D match to TRBD1 (6 bases). The CDR3 consists of 16 residues. From germline, CDR1 is LNHNV and CDR2 YYDKDF (reference sequence). V lost 3 bases to trimming and J lost 2 bases, with 14 bases between them. Here the CDR3 DNA reads TGTGCCACCAGCAGGAGACAGGTTAACCCTGGAAACACCATATATTTT. Protein: CATSRRQVNPGNTIYF.

The V and J genes are TRBV12-5 and TRBJ2-6, with D perhaps matching TRBD2 (5 bases). Trimming removed 0 bases from V and 4 bases from J, with 10 bases in between. The CDR3 sequence is 16 residues long. The germline gives CDR1 LGHNT, CDR2 FRNRAP. The CDR3 protein is CASGLVPGKGANVLTF. CDR3 nucleotide sequence: TGTGCTAGTGGTTTGGTACCGGGAAAGGGGGCCAACGTCCTGACTTTC.

V and J are TRBV29-1 and TRBJ1-2, with 8 bases fitting TRBD1. Germline V gene sequence: CDR1 SQVTM, CDR2 ANQGSEA. The junction had 3 bases not matched to a gene; V was cut back by 6 bases and J by 6 bases. This CDR3 has 11 amino acids. CDR3 protein: CSVGQVNGYTF. In nucleotides, the CDR3 is TGCAGCGTGGGACAGGTTAATGGCTACACCTTC.

The CDR3 bases are TGTGCCAGCAGCTTAGCGTCGTGGTCAGTAAAACATAACTATGGCTACACCTTC. Its protein is CASSLASWSVKHNYGYTF. The V call is TRBV7-2, the J call TRBJ1-2; no definite D call. CDR1 and CDR2 from the germline V gene are SGHTA and FQGNSA. This CDR3 region has 18 residues. Trimming pared 0 bases from V and 1 base from J, leaving 18 bases between.

The chain has TRBV19 and TRBJ1-1; no clear D gene. Germline V gene lookup returns CDR1 LNHDA and CDR2 SQIVND (reference sequence). V lost 10 bases, J lost 1 base, and 16 bases lay in between. This CDR3 region has 14 residues. The CDR3 sequence is CATGYRIENTEAFF. CDR3 coding DNA: TGTGCCACCGGTTACCGAATTGAGAACACTGAAGCTTTCTTT.

CDR3 DNA sequence: TGTGCCAGTAGTACCCCAGGGGGAGCGGGGGGTAGCACAGATACGCAGTATTTT. Protein sequence: CASSTPGGAGGSTDTQYF. The chain couples TRBV19 to TRBJ2-3, with 9 bases fitting TRBD2. With V trimmed by 4 bases and J by 0 bases, 11 bases remained unmatched. Germline CDR1 is LNHDA and CDR2 is SQIVND (reference sequence). The CDR3 totals 18 residues.

The rearrangement joins TRBV10-3 to TRBJ1-2; D is uncertain. This CDR3 comprises 13 residues. The V and J ends lost 7 bases and 2 bases respectively, with 11 bases between them. Germline V gives CDR1 ENHRY, CDR2 SYGVKD. This CDR3 is CAITRAANYGYTF. Written as DNA, the CDR3 is TGTGCCATCACGAGGGCAGCGAACTATGGCTACACCTTC.

As regards this clone: The junction and the germline gene differ at one end; a read error may be behind it. The rearrangement uses TRBV7-7 and TRBJ2-5; maybe TRBD1 (6 bases). CDR1 and CDR2 from the germline V gene are SSHAT and FNYEAQ (reference sequence). This CDR3 spans 13 amino acids. CDR3 DNA: TGTGCTAGCAGCATCGGACAGCAAGAGACCCAGTACTTC. Translated, it gives CASSIGQQETQYF.

The genes are TRBV6-2 or TRBV6-3 and TRBJ2-3; 10 nucleotides align to TRBD1. Trimming at V came to 5 bases and at J to 4 bases, leaving 12 bases not matched to a gene. Germline values: CDR1 MNHEY, CDR2 SVGEGT. The CDR3 loop spans 17 amino acids. DNA for the CDR3: TGTGCCAGCAGTCCGAGGGACACCGGACAGGGGGCAGATACGCAGTATTTT. It is translated as CASSPRDTGQGADTQYF.

This clone appeared once. This chain connects TRBV6-5 to TRBJ1-2; TRBD1 matches 8 bases. Germline lookup yields CDR1 MNHEY and CDR2 SVGAGI. V trimming: 6 bases; J trimming: 6 bases; junction bases outside the gene matches: 9. This CDR3 is built from 14 residues. CDR3 loop: CASSLRDRRDGYTF. CDR3 coding DNA: TGTGCCAGCAGCCTCCGGGACAGGAGGGATGGCTACACCTTC.

The chain recombines TRBV20-1 with TRBJ2-3; 7 bases align to TRBD2. Germline-derived CDR1 and CDR2 are DFQATT and SNEGSKA (reference sequence). V lost 3 bases, J lost 0 bases, and 0 bases stayed unmatched. The CDR3 consists of 13 residues. The chain's CDR3 is CSASSGSTDTQYF. CDR3 nucleotide sequence: TGCAGTGCTAGTAGCGGGAGCACAGATACGCAGTATTTT.

This clone showed up just once. V and J are TRBV11-2 and TRBJ2-1; 10 bases match TRBD1. V trimming: 0 bases; J trimming: 16 bases; junction bases outside the gene matches: 6. Germline CDR1 is SGHAT and CDR2 is FQNNGV. This CDR3 spans 13 amino acids. This CDR3 is CASSLDKRDRGFF. Here the CDR3 DNA reads TGTGCCAGCAGCTTAGATAAAAGGGACAGGGGATTCTTC.

This chain links TRBV25-1 with TRBJ2-1; 10 positions match TRBD2. J was trimmed by 5 bases and V by 5 bases; bases with no gene match: 6. The CDR3 runs to 15 residues. In germline, CDR1 is MGHDK, CDR2 SYGVNS. The CDR3: CASSSRLAGNNEQFF. As DNA, the CDR3 is TGTGCCAGCAGTTCCCGACTAGCGGGCAACAATGAGCAGTTCTTC.

The V call is TRBV10-3, the J call TRBJ2-2; possible D gene TRBD1, 6 bases. This CDR3 has 14 residues. Germline assignment: CDR1 ENHRY and CDR2 SYGVKD. V was shortened by 4 bases and J by 1 base, with 7 bases between the two germline ends. CDR3: CAISGGQNTGELFF. CDR3 nucleotides: TGTGCCATCAGTGGGGGACAGAACACCGGGGAGCTGTTTTTT.

The chain recombines TRBV9 with TRBJ1-2, with a weak D call TRBD1 (6 bases). CDR1 and CDR2 from the germline V gene are SGDLS and YYNGEE. The CDR3 length is 12 residues. V lost 4 bases, J lost 7 bases, and 11 bases lay in between. The CDR3 nucleotides read TGTGCCAGCAGCACCACAGGGTTTGGCTACACCTTC. As protein: CASSTTGFGYTF.

The chain recombines TRBV6-2 or TRBV6-3 with TRBJ1-1, with 7 bases aligning to TRBD1. V was clipped by 2 bases and J by 4 bases; unmatched bases: 4. This CDR3 comprises 14 residues. CDR1 and CDR2 from the germline V gene are MNHEY and SVGEGT. CDR3 amino acids: CASSYQGESTEAFF. In nucleotides, the CDR3 is TGTGCCAGCAGTTACCAGGGGGAAAGCACTGAAGCTTTCTTT.

The chain has TRBV7-9 and TRBJ1-2; TRBD1 matches 7 bases. With 4 bases clipped from V and 4 bases from J, the junction kept 15 bases outside the gene matches. The germline gives CDR1 SEHNR, CDR2 FQNEAQ (reference sequence). The CDR3 is 17 amino acids. CDR3 sequence: CASSSLDRDLGTYGYTF. DNA for the CDR3: TGTGCCAGCAGCTCATTAGACAGGGACCTAGGCACCTATGGCTACACCTTC. The variable domain in full, with the rest retrieved from reference TRBV7-9 and TRBJ1-2, is DTGVSQNPRHKITKRGQNVTFRCDPISEHNRLYWYRQTLGQGPEFLTYFQNEAQLEKSRLLSDRFSAERPKGSFSTLEIQRTEQGDSAMYLCASSSLDRDLGTYGYTFGSGTRLTVV.

The CDR3, as DNA: TGCGCCAGCAGCCAAGATCACAGCGGGAGTTCCCACTACGAGCAGTACTTC. Residues: CASSQDHSGSSHYEQYF. The rearrangement uses TRBV4-1 and TRBJ2-7; 8 bases fit TRBD2. The germline V gene encodes CDR1 MGHRA and CDR2 YSYEKL. CDR3 length: 17 residues. J was trimmed by 3 bases and V by 0 bases; bases with no gene match: 10.

V gene TRBV5-6 combines with J gene TRBJ2-5, with 8 positions matching TRBD2. The CDR3 totals 17 residues. With 4 bases clipped from V and 2 bases from J, the junction kept 13 bases outside the gene matches. CDR1 and CDR2 from the germline V gene are SGHDT and YYEEEE. The CDR3 here is CASSLRRGGGLQETQYF. The DNA of the CDR3 is TGTGCCAGCAGCCTACGTCGGGGCGGGGGGCTTCAAGAGACCCAGTACTTC.

The V and J genes are TRBV30 and TRBJ2-7; D perhaps matches TRBD2 (5 bases). Germline CDR1 and CDR2: GTSNPN and SVGIG (reference sequence). Trimming took 2 bases from V and 2 from J, leaving 13 bases between them. The CDR3 contains 14 residues. The CDR3 bases are TGTGCCTGGAGTAACGGGGTTGTGACCTACGAGCAGTACTTC. It specifies CAWSNGVVTYEQYF.

V usage is TRBV2 and J usage is TRBJ2-7; perhaps TRBD1 as D (6 bases). Germline V gene lookup returns CDR1 SNHLY and CDR2 FYNNEI. V was trimmed by 8 bases and J by 4 bases, leaving 9 bases between them. The CDR3 totals 11 residues. CDR3 sequence (DNA): TGTGCCAGCGGGGACAATTACGAGCAGTACTTC. It translates to CASGDNYEQYF.

In its sample, this clone was seen a few times. This chain joins TRBV27 and TRBJ1-6; D possibly corresponds to TRBD1 (6 bases). The CDR3 is 17 amino acids. Germline CDR1 MNHEY, CDR2 SMNVEV (reference sequence). V lost 7 bases to trimming and J lost 7 bases, with 23 bases between them. The CDR3 region has the DNA TGTGCCAGCACTACCTATTTGAGGGGGATTGTGAATTCACCCCTCCACTTT. Protein sequence: CASTTYLRGIVNSPLHF.

The V call is TRBV27, the J call TRBJ2-7; TRBD2 matches 10 bases. The J segment lost 4 bases and the V segment lost 5 bases, leaving 8 bases of the junction unmatched. The CDR3 totals 15 residues. Germline V gives CDR1 MNHEY, CDR2 SMNVEV (reference sequence). CDR3 in DNA: TGTGCCAGCAGTCCCCACCTAGCGGGGGCTTACGAGCAGTACTTC. Encoded protein: CASSPHLAGAYEQYF.

The chain recombines TRBV20-1 with TRBJ1-1; D gene ambiguous. This CDR3 has 11 amino acids. The germline gives CDR1 DFQATT, CDR2 SNEGSKA (reference sequence). V was shortened by 7 bases and J by 4 bases, with 10 bases between the two germline ends. The CDR3 is CSDGLITEAFF. The CDR3, as DNA: TGCAGTGATGGCCTCATCACTGAAGCTTTCTTT.

V usage is TRBV6-6 and J usage is TRBJ1-1; 7 bases agree with TRBD1. This CDR3 has 14 residues. Germline trimming cut 2 bases from V and 4 bases from J; bases unmatched to any gene: 4. Germline V gene lookup returns CDR1 MNHNY and CDR2 SVGAGI (reference sequence). DNA for the CDR3: TGTGCCAGCAGTTACGACAGGGAGTCCACTGAAGCTTTCTTT. It specifies CASSYDRESTEAFF.

Regarding this clone: Different DNA sequences within this sample yield the same CDR3. This chain joins TRBV4-3 and TRBJ2-1; 8 positions agree with TRBD2. This CDR3 has 16 amino acids. Losses at the gene ends were 0 bases for V and 8 bases for J; bases not matched to a gene: 9. Germline CDR1 and CDR2: LGHNA and YSLEER. The CDR3 DNA is TGCGCCAGCAGCCAAGATAGGGCGGGGGGTCCCGATGAGCAGTTCTTC. This encodes CASSQDRAGGPDEQFF.

This clone was observed once. The rearrangement uses TRBV9 and TRBJ2-1; 8 bases align to TRBD2. Germline lookup yields CDR1 SGDLS and CDR2 YYNGEE. Germline trimming cut 2 bases from V and 3 bases from J; bases unmatched to any gene: 1. This CDR3 is built from 14 residues. The CDR3: CASSVGLVYNEQFF. The CDR3 nucleotides read TGTGCCAGCAGCGTGGGACTAGTCTACAATGAGCAGTTCTTC.